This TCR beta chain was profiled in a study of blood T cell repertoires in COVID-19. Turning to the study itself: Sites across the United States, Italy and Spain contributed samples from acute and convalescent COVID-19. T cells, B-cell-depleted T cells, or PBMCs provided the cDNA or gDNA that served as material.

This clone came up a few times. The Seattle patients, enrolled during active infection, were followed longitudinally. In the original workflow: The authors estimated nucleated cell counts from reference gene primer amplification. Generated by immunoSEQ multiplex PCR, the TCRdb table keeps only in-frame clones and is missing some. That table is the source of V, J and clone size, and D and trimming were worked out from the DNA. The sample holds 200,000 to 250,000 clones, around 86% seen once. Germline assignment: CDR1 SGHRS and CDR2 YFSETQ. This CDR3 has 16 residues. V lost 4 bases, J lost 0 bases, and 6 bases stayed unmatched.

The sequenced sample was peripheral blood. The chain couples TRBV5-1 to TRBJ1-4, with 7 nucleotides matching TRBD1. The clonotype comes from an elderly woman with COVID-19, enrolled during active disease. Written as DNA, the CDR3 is TGCGCCAGCAGCAAGGGACAGATTGCAACTAATGAAAAACTGTTTTTT. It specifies CASSKGQIATNEKLFF.